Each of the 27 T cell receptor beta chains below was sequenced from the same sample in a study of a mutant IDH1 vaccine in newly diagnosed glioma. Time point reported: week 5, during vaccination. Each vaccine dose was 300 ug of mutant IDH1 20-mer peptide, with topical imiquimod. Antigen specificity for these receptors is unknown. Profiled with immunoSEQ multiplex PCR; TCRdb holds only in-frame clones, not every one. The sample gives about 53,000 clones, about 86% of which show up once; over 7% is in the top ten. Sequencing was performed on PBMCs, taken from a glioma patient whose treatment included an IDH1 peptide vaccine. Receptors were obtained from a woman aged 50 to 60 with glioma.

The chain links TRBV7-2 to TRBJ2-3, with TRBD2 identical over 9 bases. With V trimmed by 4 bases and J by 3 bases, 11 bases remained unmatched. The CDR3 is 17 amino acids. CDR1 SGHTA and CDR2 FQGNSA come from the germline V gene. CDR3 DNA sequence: TGTGCCAGCAGCTCGTTACGGTTTAGCGGGGGTACAGATACGCAGTATTTT. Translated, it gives CASSSLRFSGGTDTQYF.

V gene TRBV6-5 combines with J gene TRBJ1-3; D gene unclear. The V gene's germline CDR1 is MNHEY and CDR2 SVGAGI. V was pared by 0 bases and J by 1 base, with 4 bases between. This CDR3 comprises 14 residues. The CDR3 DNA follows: TGTGCCAGCAGTTACTCACGGTCTGGAAACACCATATATTTT. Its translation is CASSYSRSGNTIYF.

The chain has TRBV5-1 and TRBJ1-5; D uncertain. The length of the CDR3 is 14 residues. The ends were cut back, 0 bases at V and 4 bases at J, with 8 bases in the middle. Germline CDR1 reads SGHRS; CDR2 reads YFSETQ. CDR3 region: CASSLEGPNQPQHF. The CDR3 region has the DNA TGCGCCAGCAGCTTGGAAGGCCCGAATCAGCCCCAGCATTTT.

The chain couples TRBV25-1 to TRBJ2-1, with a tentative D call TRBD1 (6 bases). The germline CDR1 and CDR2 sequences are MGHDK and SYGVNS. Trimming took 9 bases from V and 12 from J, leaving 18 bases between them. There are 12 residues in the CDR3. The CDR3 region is CASADSSSRQFF. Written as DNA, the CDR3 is TGTGCCAGTGCGGACAGTAGTTCCAGGCAGTTCTTC.

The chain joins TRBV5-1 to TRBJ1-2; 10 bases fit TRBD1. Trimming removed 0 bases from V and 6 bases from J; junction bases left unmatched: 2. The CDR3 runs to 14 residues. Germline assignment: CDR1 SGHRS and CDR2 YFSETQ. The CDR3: CASSLGDRGHGYTF. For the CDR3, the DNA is TGCGCCAGCAGCTTGGGGGACAGGGGCCATGGCTACACCTTC.

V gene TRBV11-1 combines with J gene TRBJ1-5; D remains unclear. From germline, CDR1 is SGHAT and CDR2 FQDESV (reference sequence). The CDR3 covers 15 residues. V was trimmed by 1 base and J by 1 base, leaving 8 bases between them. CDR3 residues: CASSLVPGSNQPQHF. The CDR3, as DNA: TGTGCCAGCAGCTTAGTTCCCGGGAGCAATCAGCCCCAGCATTTT.

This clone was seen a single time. CDR3 amino acids: CASSLGWEQETQYF. CDR3 DNA sequence: TGTGCCAGCAGCTTGGGCTGGGAGCAAGAGACCCAGTACTTC. The rearrangement uses TRBV5-4 and TRBJ2-5, with D perhaps matching TRBD2 (5 bases). Germline CDR1 reads SGHNT; CDR2 reads YYREEE (reference sequence). The CDR3 consists of 14 residues. V was clipped by 0 bases and J by 2 bases, with 8 bases between them.

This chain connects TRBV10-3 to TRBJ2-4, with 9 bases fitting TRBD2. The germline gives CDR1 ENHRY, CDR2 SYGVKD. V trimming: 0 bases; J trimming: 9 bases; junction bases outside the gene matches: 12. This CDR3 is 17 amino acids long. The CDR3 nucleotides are TGTGCCATCAGTGAGTCGAGTCTTAGCGGGGGTTTCGGCATTCAGTACTTC. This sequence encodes CAISESSLSGGFGIQYF.

The CDR3 is CATSVRGGQETQYF. For the CDR3, the DNA is TGTGCCACCAGCGTCCGTGGGGGGCAAGAGACCCAGTACTTC. The chain has TRBV15 and TRBJ2-5; a weak D match, TRBD2 (6 bases). Trimming pared 5 bases from V and 2 bases from J, leaving 12 bases between. Germline assignment: CDR1 LNHNV and CDR2 YYDKDF (reference sequence). The CDR3 totals 14 residues.

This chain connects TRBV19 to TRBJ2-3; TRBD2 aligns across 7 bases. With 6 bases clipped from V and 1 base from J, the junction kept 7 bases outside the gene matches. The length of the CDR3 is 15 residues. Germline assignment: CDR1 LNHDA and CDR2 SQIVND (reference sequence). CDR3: CASSPQAGGTDTQYF. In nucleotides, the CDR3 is TGTGCCAGTAGCCCCCAGGCGGGGGGCACAGATACGCAGTATTTT.

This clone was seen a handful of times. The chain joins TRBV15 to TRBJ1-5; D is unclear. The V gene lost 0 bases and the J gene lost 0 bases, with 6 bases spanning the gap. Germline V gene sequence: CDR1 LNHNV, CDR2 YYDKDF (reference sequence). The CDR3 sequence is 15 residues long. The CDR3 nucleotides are TGTGCCACCAGCAGAGATAAAGGTAGCAATCAGCCCCAGCATTTT. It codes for CATSRDKGSNQPQHF.

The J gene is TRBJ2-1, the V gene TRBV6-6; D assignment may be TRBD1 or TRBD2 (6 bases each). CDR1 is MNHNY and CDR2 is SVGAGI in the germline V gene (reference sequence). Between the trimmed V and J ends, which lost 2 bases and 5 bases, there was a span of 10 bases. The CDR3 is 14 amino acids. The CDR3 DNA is TGTGCCAGCAGTTACCTCGGGGGCAACAATGAGCAGTTCTTC. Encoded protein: CASSYLGGNNEQFF.

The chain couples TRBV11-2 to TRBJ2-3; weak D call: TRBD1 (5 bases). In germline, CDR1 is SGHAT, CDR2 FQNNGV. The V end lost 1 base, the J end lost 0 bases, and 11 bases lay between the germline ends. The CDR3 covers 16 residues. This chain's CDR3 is CASSLVAGFSTDTQYF. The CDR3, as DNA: TGTGCCAGCAGCTTAGTAGCAGGGTTTAGCACAGATACGCAGTATTTT.

The CDR3 bases are TGTGCCAGCAGTCTCCGGGCTAGCGGGAGCTCCTACAATGAGCAGTTCTTC. It encodes CASSLRASGSSYNEQFF. The chain couples TRBV27 to TRBJ2-1, with 10 positions matching TRBD2. Looked up from germline, CDR1 is MNHEY and CDR2 is SMNVEV (reference sequence). Unmatched junction bases numbered 7, after V lost 5 bases and J lost 0 bases. The CDR3 totals 17 residues.

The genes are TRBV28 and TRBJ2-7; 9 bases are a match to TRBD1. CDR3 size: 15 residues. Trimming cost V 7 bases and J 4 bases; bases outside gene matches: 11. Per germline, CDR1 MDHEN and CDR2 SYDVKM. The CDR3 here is CASNQDRGQPYEQYF. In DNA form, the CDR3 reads TGTGCCAGCAACCAGGACAGGGGCCAGCCTTACGAGCAGTACTTC.

The CDR3 sequence: CASSIEGGRGAYNEQFF. CDR3 nucleotide sequence: TGTGCCAGTAGTATAGAGGGCGGACGAGGAGCCTACAATGAGCAGTTCTTC. The chain links TRBV19 to TRBJ2-1; no reliable D call. Germline V gives CDR1 LNHDA, CDR2 SQIVND (reference sequence). Between the trimmed V and J ends, which lost 0 bases and 2 bases, there was a span of 14 bases. CDR3 size: 17 residues. Full variable domain (rest looked up from reference TRBV19 and TRBJ2-1): DGGITQSPKYLFRKEGQNVTLSCEQNLNHDAMYWYRQDPGQGLRLIYYSQIVNDFQKGDIAEGYSVSREKKESFPLTVTSAQKNPTAFYLCASSIEGGRGAYNEQFFGPGTRLTVL.

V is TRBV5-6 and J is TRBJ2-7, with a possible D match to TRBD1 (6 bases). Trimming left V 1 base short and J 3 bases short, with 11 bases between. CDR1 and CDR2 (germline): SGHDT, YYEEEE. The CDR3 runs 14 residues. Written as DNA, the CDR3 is TGTGCCAGCAGCTTGCCGGGACACGGCTACGAGCAGTACTTC. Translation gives CASSLPGHGYEQYF.

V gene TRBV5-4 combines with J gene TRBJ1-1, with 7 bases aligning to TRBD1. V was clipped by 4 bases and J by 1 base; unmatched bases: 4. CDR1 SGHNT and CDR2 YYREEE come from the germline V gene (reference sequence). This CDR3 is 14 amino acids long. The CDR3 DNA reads TGTGCCAGCAGCATACAGGGGACGAACACTGAAGCTTTCTTT. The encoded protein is CASSIQGTNTEAFF.

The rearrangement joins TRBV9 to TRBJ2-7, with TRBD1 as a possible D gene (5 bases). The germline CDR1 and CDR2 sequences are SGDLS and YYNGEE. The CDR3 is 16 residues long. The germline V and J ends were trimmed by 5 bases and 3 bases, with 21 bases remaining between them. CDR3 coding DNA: TGTGCCAGCAGTGGCCCCCTAGACAGCCCCGACTACGAGCAGTACTTC. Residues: CASSGPLDSPDYEQYF.

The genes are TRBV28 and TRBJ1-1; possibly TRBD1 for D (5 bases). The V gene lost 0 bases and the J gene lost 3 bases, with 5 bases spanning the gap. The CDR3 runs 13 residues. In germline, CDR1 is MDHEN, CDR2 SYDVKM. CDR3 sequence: CASSLWGDTEAFF. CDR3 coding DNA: TGTGCCAGCAGTTTATGGGGGGACACTGAAGCTTTCTTT.

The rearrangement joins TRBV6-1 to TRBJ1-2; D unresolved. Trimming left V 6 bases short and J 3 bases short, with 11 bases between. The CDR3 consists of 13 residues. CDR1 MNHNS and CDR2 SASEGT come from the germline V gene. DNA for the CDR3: TGTGCCAGCAGCCTGTTTGGGGACTATGGCTACACCTTC. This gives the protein CASSLFGDYGYTF.

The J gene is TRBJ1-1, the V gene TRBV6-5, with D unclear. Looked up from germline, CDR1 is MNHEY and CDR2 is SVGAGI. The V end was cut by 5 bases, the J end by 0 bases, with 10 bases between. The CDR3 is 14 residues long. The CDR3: CASSNRGLNTEAFF. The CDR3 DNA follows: TGTGCCAGCAGTAACAGAGGATTGAACACTGAAGCTTTCTTT.

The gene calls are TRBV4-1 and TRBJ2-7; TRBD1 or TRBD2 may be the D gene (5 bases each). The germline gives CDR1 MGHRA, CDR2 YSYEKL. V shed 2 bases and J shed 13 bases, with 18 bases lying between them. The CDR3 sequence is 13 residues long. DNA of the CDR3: TGCGCCAGCAGCCAACCGGGACGCCCGGACCAATACTTC. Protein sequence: CASSQPGRPDQYF.

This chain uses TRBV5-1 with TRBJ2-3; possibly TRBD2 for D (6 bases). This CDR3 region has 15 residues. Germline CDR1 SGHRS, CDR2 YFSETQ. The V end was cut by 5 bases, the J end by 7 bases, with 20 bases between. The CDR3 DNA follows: TGCGCCAGCAGAGGTACCGCCCTAGGAGGGAATACGCAGTATTTT. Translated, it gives CASRGTALGGNTQYF.

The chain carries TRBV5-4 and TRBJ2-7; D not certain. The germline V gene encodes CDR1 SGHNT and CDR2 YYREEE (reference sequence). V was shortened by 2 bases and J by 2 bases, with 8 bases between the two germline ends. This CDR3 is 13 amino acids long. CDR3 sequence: CASSFGETYEQYF. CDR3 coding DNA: TGTGCCAGCAGCTTCGGAGAAACCTACGAGCAGTACTTC.

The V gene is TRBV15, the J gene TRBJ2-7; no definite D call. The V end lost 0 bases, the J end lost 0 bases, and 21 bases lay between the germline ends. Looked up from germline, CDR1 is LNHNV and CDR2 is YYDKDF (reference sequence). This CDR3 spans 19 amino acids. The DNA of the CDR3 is TGTGCCACCAGCAGAGATGGCGCAGCCGACTGGAAAAGCTCCTACGAGCAGTACTTC. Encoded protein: CATSRDGAADWKSSYEQYF.

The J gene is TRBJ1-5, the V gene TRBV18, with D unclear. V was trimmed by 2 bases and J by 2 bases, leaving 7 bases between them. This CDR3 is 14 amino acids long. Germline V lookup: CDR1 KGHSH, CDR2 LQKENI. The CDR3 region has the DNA TGTGCCAGCTCACCAGGGAAGGGCAATCAGCCCCAGCATTTT. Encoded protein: CASSPGKGNQPQHF.